One sample yielded the 13 T cell receptor beta chains listed below, sequenced in a study of shared clonotypes between healthy human individuals. Positively selected for CCR7, the CD45RO-negative cells used as naive CD8 cells excluded terminally differentiated effector memory CD45RA+ cells. Here immunoSEQ multiplex PCR was the method, and the copy in TCRdb shows in-frame clones only, minus some. The sample shows about 820,000 clones, 90% to 95% of them seen only once. The sequencing sample was made of naive CD8+ T cells sorted from blood. Receptors were obtained from a man aged 25-45 years in good health.

V and J are TRBV18 and TRBJ2-3; 7 nucleotides line up with TRBD2. Losses at the gene ends were 6 bases for V and 1 base for J; bases not matched to a gene: 4. Germline lookup yields CDR1 KGHSH and CDR2 LQKENI. The CDR3 extends over 14 amino acids. CDR3 sequence reads: CASSLRGGTDTQYF. CDR3 coding DNA: TGTGCCAGCTCCCTCCGGGGGGGCACAGATACGCAGTATTTT.

This clone was seen only once. The chain is built from TRBV5-3 and TRBJ1-5; D remains unclear. TRBV5-3 counts as an open reading frame of uncertain function. V was pared by 10 bases and J by 4 bases, with 15 bases between. The CDR3 length is 13 residues. The CDR3 bases are TGTGCCGAACCGGGCAGGCTGAATCAGCCCCAGCATTTT. Amino acids: CAEPGRLNQPQHF.

The chain carries TRBV6-1 and TRBJ2-2, with TRBD2 identical over 10 bases. Trimming cost V 0 bases and J 5 bases; bases outside gene matches: 0. This CDR3 contains 15 residues. CDR1 and CDR2 (germline): MNHNS, SASEGT. CDR3: CASSEALAGTGELFF. The CDR3, as DNA: TGTGCCAGCAGTGAAGCACTAGCGGGAACCGGGGAGCTGTTTTTT.

The V call is TRBV4-1, the J call TRBJ1-5, with D unresolved. Germline V CDR1 and CDR2: MGHRA, YSYEKL. V lost 1 base and J lost 5, with 6 bases in between. The CDR3 runs to 13 residues. CDR3 region: CASSQVGDQPQHF. CDR3 DNA: TGCGCCAGCAGCCAAGTTGGCGATCAGCCCCAGCATTTT.

This chain uses TRBV28 with TRBJ2-7; 7 bases agree with TRBD2. This CDR3 contains 15 residues. The V gene end was trimmed by 6 bases and the J gene end by 0 bases; junction bases not matched to a gene: 8. The germline gives CDR1 MDHEN, CDR2 SYDVKM. CDR3 in amino acids: CASSLGGRFSYEQYF. DNA for the CDR3: TGTGCCAGCAGCCTGGGAGGGCGATTCTCCTACGAGCAGTACTTC.

The chain joins TRBV4-3 to TRBJ2-5, with TRBD2 matching over 8 bases. The CDR3 length is 15 residues. Germline CDR1 and CDR2: LGHNA and YSLEER. After removal of 0 bases from V and 4 bases from J, the junction contained 4 bases not matched to a gene. In DNA, the CDR3 is TGCGCCAGCAGCCAAGATATAAGCGGGAGAGAGACCCAGTACTTC. Translation: CASSQDISGRETQYF.

This clone was counted a single time. The rearrangement uses TRBV5-1 and TRBJ2-7, with D maybe TRBD1 (6 bases). This CDR3 has 14 residues. The V end was cut by 5 bases, the J end by 5 bases, with 17 bases between. CDR1 SGHRS and CDR2 YFSETQ come from the germline V gene. As DNA, the CDR3 is TGCGCCAGCAGTCCTCGACAGGCGTCCCACGAGCAGTACTTC. It is translated as CASSPRQASHEQYF.

The chain employs TRBV19 and TRBJ1-5; no clear D. CDR1 LNHDA and CDR2 SQIVND come from the germline V gene (reference sequence). This CDR3 contains 13 residues. Trimming stripped 3 bases from V and 7 bases from J, with 10 bases between. The CDR3 spells CASSMGGVQPQHF. CDR3 nucleotide sequence: TGTGCCAGTAGTATGGGAGGAGTACAGCCCCAGCATTTT.

DNA for the CDR3: TGTGCCAGCAAAGCCAGCGGGAGTTATTCCGAGCAGTACTTC. It specifies CASKASGSYSEQYF. V usage is TRBV6-5 and J usage is TRBJ2-7; TRBD2 agrees at 8 bases. Germline V gives CDR1 MNHEY, CDR2 SVGAGI. The J segment lost 6 bases and the V segment lost 7 bases, leaving 11 bases of the junction unmatched. The CDR3 totals 14 residues.

CDR3 sequence: CASSLSEIFPYF. The CDR3 nucleotides read TGTGCCAGCAGTCTTTCGGAAATATTTCCGTACTTC. The chain employs TRBV5-5 and TRBJ2-7; D remains ambiguous. Germline assignment: CDR1 SGHKS and CDR2 YYEKEE (reference sequence). CDR3 length equals 12 residues. The V gene lost 5 bases and the J gene lost 12 bases, with 18 bases spanning the gap.

In this sample, this clone turned up a few times. The rearrangement joins TRBV9 to TRBJ2-7; D may be TRBD1 (5 bases). Trimming cost V 0 bases and J 5 bases, with 12 bases left between them. This CDR3 has 14 residues. Germline V lookup: CDR1 SGDLS, CDR2 YYNGEE. The CDR3 sequence is CASSVDRSTDEQYF. The DNA of the CDR3 is TGTGCCAGCAGCGTAGACAGGAGTACCGACGAGCAGTACTTC.

The chain uses TRBV28 and TRBJ1-3; D not resolved. The V gene's germline CDR1 is MDHEN and CDR2 SYDVKM. The V end was cut by 3 bases, the J end by 0 bases, with 15 bases between. There are 17 residues in the CDR3. The CDR3 DNA reads as TGTGCCAGCAGTTTGCCGATGGGTGGGCGCTCTGGAAACACCATATATTTT. Its translation: CASSLPMGGRSGNTIYF.

This chain connects TRBV6-1 to TRBJ2-7, with D possibly being TRBD1 or TRBD2 (5 bases each). The germline V gene encodes CDR1 MNHNS and CDR2 SASEGT. The CDR3 totals 13 residues. V lost 8 bases to trimming and J lost 1 base, with 12 bases between them. The CDR3, as DNA: TGTGCCAGCGAGTGGGGGTTATCCTACGAGCAGTACTTC. This gives the protein CASEWGLSYEQYF.